Below, one T cell receptor (beta chain) is given with its context. V lost 3 bases to trimming and J lost 3 bases; unmatched junction nucleotides: 0. This CDR3 has 14 amino acids. The germline V gene encodes CDR1 SGDLS and CDR2 YYNGEE. This entry belongs to a study of blood T cell repertoires in COVID-19. The repertoire was sequenced with immunoSEQ multiplex PCR; TCRdb's copy has only in-frame clones and lacks some. The table shows around 96,000 clones, with 90% to 95% occurring only once. The chain has TRBV9 and TRBJ2-1; 10 nucleotides match TRBD2. This clonotype was obtained from a human donor with active COVID-19. The donor label of this sample is uncertain. The sequenced material came from peripheral blood. The CDR3 loop is CASSGTSGYNEQFF. Here the CDR3 DNA reads TGTGCCAGCAGCGGGACTAGCGGCTACAATGAGCAGTTCTTC. Full variable domain (remainder filled in from reference TRBV9 and TRBJ2-1): DSGVTQTPKHLITATGQRVTLRCSPRSGDLSVYWYQQSLDQGLQFLIQYYNGEERAKGNILERFSAQQFPDLHSELNLSSLELGDSALYFCASSGTSGYNEQFFGPGTRLTVL.